What follows describes a single TCR beta chain. During its preparation, the TCRbeta library received unique molecular identifiers. TCRdb reprocessed the PCR reads via MiXCR and lists one record per CDR3 protein. In the table there are around 800,000 distinct CDR3 sequences, approximately 15% of which are singletons. This entry comes from a study of T-cell reconstitution after alpha-beta-depleted transplantation in children. The specimen comprised PBMCs, mostly from graft donor cells, sampled 360 days after TCRalphabeta/CD19-depleted stem cell transplant. The TCR was taken from a male patient under 18 who had a stem cell transplant for acute lymphoblastic leukemia, so the T cells may come from the graft donor.

The CDR3 DNA follows: TGCAGCGTTGAGGGGTCAGGAAATCCAGGGGCCAACGTCCTGACTTTC. Its protein is CSVEGSGNPGANVLTF. V is TRBV29-1 and J is TRBJ2-6; unclear D gene. Trimming shortened V by 3 bases and J by 4 bases, and 16 bases separated the two germline ends. This CDR3 is 16 amino acids long. The germline V gene encodes CDR1 SQVTM and CDR2 ANQGSEA.